Sequencing of this T cell receptor beta chain was carried out in a study of T cells in Graves' hyperthyroidism and ophthalmopathy. What was amplified from RNA transcripts were TCR beta CDR3 regions. The study used the HTBI primer set for a first-round RT-PCR of the TCR CDR3. Using its own MiXCR run on the multiplex PCR reads, TCRdb lists one record per CDR3 protein. This table has over 700,000 distinct CDR3 sequences, over 35% appearing once. Germline assignment: CDR1 LNHDA and CDR2 SQIVND (reference sequence). With 6 bases clipped from V and 6 bases from J, the junction kept 4 bases outside the gene matches. CDR3 length: 12 amino acids.

The source is a woman aged 40 to 50 with Graves' hyperthyroidism. The material sequenced was blood. The V gene is TRBV19, the J gene TRBJ2-7; 8 positions match TRBD1. CDR3 sequence (DNA): TGTGCCAGTAGCGGACAGGGAACCGAGCAGTACTTC. Amino acid sequence: CASSGQGTEQYF.